This TCR beta chain was obtained from a study of cytomegalovirus exposure and HLA in healthy donors. Overall study results and limits: The investigators catalogued 150 or so TCR beta chains as cytomegalovirus-associated.

Comment on this clone: No antigen is known for it.

Researchers ran the PCR with 60 Vbeta and 13 Jbeta primers. Sequencing used immunoSEQ multiplex PCR; TCRdb keeps in-frame clones, though not all of them. The repertoire holds more than 110,000 clones, about 70% seen once, with approximately 4% in the top ten. The TCR comes from a man aged 18 to 29 in good health and CMV-seronegative. The specimen sequenced was PBMCs.

The CDR3 spells CAIMYGNGGSYEQYF. The CDR3 DNA reads TGTGCCATCATGTACGGGAACGGGGGCTCCTACGAGCAGTACTTC. The rearrangement joins TRBV10-3 to TRBJ2-7, with D perhaps matching TRBD2 (6 bases). The CDR3 spans 15 residues. V lost 7 bases, J lost 0 bases, and 16 bases lay in between. Germline V lookup: CDR1 ENHRY, CDR2 SYGVKD.